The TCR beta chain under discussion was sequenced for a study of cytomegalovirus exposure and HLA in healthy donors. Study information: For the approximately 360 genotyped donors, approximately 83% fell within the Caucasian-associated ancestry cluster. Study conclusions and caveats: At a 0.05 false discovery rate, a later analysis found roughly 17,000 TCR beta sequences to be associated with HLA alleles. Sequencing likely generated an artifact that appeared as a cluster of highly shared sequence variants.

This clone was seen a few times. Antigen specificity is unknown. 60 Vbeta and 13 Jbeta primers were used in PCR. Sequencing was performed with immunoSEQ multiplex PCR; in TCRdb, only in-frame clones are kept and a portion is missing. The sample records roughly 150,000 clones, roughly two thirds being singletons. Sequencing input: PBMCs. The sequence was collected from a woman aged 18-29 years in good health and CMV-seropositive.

Here the CDR3 DNA reads TGTGCCAGCAGCGTTTCGGGGGGCAACTCCTACAATGAGCAGTTCTTC. This codes for CASSVSGGNSYNEQFF. This chain links TRBV4-2 with TRBJ2-1; TRBD2 is a possible D gene (7 bases). Trimming took 5 bases from V and 0 from J, leaving 14 bases between them. The germline gives CDR1 LGHNA, CDR2 YNFKEQ. This CDR3 is built from 16 residues.